This T cell receptor beta chain was sequenced for a study of radiation and T cells in renal cell carcinoma. Time point described: blood 4 weeks post-SBRT, at nephrectomy. Treatment described: 15 Gy SBRT to primary tumor, nephrectomy 4 weeks later. Sequenced by immunoSEQ multiplex PCR; TCRdb stores in-frame clones only, minus some. Of roughly 64,000 clones in the sample, approximately 80% were seen once. This CDR3 spans 12 amino acids. Trimming removed 5 bases from V and 8 bases from J; junction bases left unmatched: 3. Germline CDR1 is SGHVS and CDR2 is FQNEAQ. The clonotype was recovered from a man between 60 and 70 years old with renal cell carcinoma. The specimen comprised blood, sampled from a patient whose treatment included radiotherapy and nephrectomy. The chain joins TRBV7-8 to TRBJ1-1; 9 bases match TRBD1. The CDR3 here is CASSVGTGEAFF. The CDR3 DNA is TGTGCCAGCAGCGTTGGGACAGGGGAAGCTTTCTTT.